The 3 T cell receptor beta chains reported below all come from one sample, sequenced in a study of T cell responses to AZD1222 COVID-19 vaccine. Data came from immunoSEQ multiplex PCR; TCRdb stores just in-frame clones and leaves some out. The sample gives some 98,000 clones, approximately 84% of which show up once; approximately 15% is in the top ten. This specimen consisted of peripheral blood, obtained 28 days after the second AZD1222 dose. The receptors stem from an adult who received the AZD1222 COVID-19 vaccine.

This clone was seen just once. The genes are TRBV4-1 and TRBJ2-1; D remains ambiguous. Trimming took off 0 bases at V and 4 bases at J, with 10 bases between the two ends. The germline V gene has CDR1 MGHRA and CDR2 YSYEKL. This CDR3 has 15 residues. The CDR3 reads CASSQDRDIYNEQFF. In DNA, the CDR3 is TGCGCCAGCAGCCAAGATCGAGACATATACAATGAGCAGTTCTTC.

The gene calls are TRBV19 and TRBJ2-1; D remains ambiguous. The V gene lost 5 bases and the J gene lost 6 bases, with 17 bases spanning the gap. The germline CDR1 and CDR2 sequences are LNHDA and SQIVND (reference sequence). CDR3 length equals 15 residues. The CDR3 here is CASSLRGPTRNEQFF. The CDR3 DNA reads as TGTGCCAGTAGTCTCCGCGGCCCGACCCGCAATGAGCAGTTCTTC.

This clone was picked up a small number of times. This chain links TRBV7-6 with TRBJ1-5, with TRBD1 as a possible D gene (6 bases). This CDR3 comprises 15 residues. In germline, CDR1 is SGHVS, CDR2 FNYEAQ. V was trimmed by 2 bases and J by 7 bases, leaving 15 bases between them. DNA of the CDR3: TGTGCCAGCAGCTTAAGCGGCAGGGGAGGACAGCCCCAGCATTTT. As protein: CASSLSGRGGQPQHF.